A selection of T cell receptor beta chains follows, all from one sample in a study of monozygotic twins with inflammatory bowel disease. TCRdb re-called the 5' RACE reads; one entry per CDR3 protein, DNA not given. This sample lists over 150,000 distinct CDR3 sequences; its ten largest clones have 2% to 3%. Sequencing was performed on blood. The origin of the receptors is a human donor with ulcerative colitis or Crohn's disease, or a healthy co-twin of an affected twin (not recorded which). The CDR3 runs from the conserved cysteine through the conserved F or W.

j_call v_call cdr3_aa
TRBJ2-7 TRBV20-1 CSAPGRIRSYEQYF
TRBJ2-1 TRBV24-1 CATSDLGQGAWNEQFF
TRBJ1-2 TRBV6-5 CASSLDRASGYTF
TRBJ1-1 TRBV20-1 CSARGWGTEAFF
TRBJ2-1 TRBV11-1 CASSLARDGTFKNNEQFF
TRBJ2-7 TRBV4-1 CASSHVSGPYEQYF
TRBJ2-3 TRBV28 CASSLLSGGYTDTQYF
TRBJ2-3 TRBV24-1 CAAPLRDRGTDTQYF
TRBJ2-1 TRBV2 CASRGDSDNEQFF
TRBJ2-7 TRBV7-6 CASSLAGTSGLEQYF
TRBJ1-2 TRBV6-1 CASSPRGEYGYTF
TRBJ2-5 TRBV3-1 CVSSQDSQETQYF
TRBJ2-1 TRBV28 CASTLAGGGDNEQFF
TRBJ2-1 TRBV3-1 CASSQVQGGVQFF
TRBJ2-3 TRBV28 CASSSASGHWGDTQYF